This entry lists 2 T cell receptor beta chains sequenced from one sample in a study of identical twins. TCRdb reprocessed the 5' RACE reads with MiXCR, giving one entry per CDR3 protein. This sample carries roughly 1,500,000 distinct CDR3 sequences, less than 35% of them seen once, and the ten largest clones take 0.27%. The source material was cord blood. These receptor sequences come from a newborn girl in good health.

In its sample, this clonotype was seen a few times. The rearrangement uses TRBV18 and TRBJ1-2, with D unclear. The V end lost 11 bases, the J end lost 4 bases, and 20 bases lay between the germline ends. Per germline, CDR1 KGHSH and CDR2 LQKENI. The CDR3 has 14 residues. The chain's CDR3 is CACTVADGPYGYTF. The CDR3 bases are TGTGCCTGTACCGTAGCCGACGGACCCTATGGCTACACCTTC.

At least ten counts were recorded for this clonotype. The CDR3 spells CASSLGLAGGADTQYF. As DNA, the CDR3 is TGCGCCAGCAGCTTGGGACTAGCGGGAGGAGCAGATACGCAGTATTTT. The gene calls are TRBV5-1 and TRBJ2-3; 13 positions match TRBD2. Trimming removed 0 bases from V and 4 bases from J; junction bases left unmatched: 2. Germline V gene data show CDR1 as SGHRS and CDR2 as YFSETQ. The CDR3 runs to 16 residues.